This T cell receptor (beta chain) was profiled in a study of post-analysis software for immune sequencing data (dated by TCRdb to the mid-2010s). Looking at the study overall: Recorded disease courses included relapsing-remitting, secondary progressive and progressive-relapsing multiple sclerosis, with some patients lacking subtype annotation. A subset of samples was prepared in parallel using single-end sample barcoding, then pooled and co-amplified after Illumina adapter ligation. Patient repertoires were compared against roughly 11 previously published healthy control repertoires from donors aged about 6 to 25 years.

TCR beta repertoires were profiled from peripheral blood of about a dozen young patients with multiple sclerosis to demonstrate the VDJtools post-analysis software. The multiple sclerosis patients were children and adolescents ranging in age from 6 to 15 years. Library method: PCR. The sequencing machine was an Illumina HiSeq 2500. To reduce PCR and sequencing biases, unique molecular identifiers were built into the TCR beta cDNA libraries. About 500,000 cDNA molecules were obtained per 1 to 10 million input T cells, so each molecule approximated one T cell. The patient libraries were prepared and sequenced using the same protocol as the earlier healthy control dataset. Samples belonging to the same batch were prepared together, multiplexed and sequenced on a shared HiSeq lane. In the original analysis: Raw barcoded reads were processed with MIGEC, discarding single-read molecular identifier groups before consensus assembly and CDR3 extraction. VDJtools was used for post-analysis of the clonotype tables, with diversity normalized by down-sampling every dataset to the smallest sample size. To correct batch-related cross-sample contamination, repertoire overlap clustering matched CDR3 amino acid sequences but not nucleotide sequences. TCRdb itself trimmed the public reads at Q25 with fastp, ran MiXCR and retained productive beta chains. Each entry merges the rows of one CDR3 protein and shows their most common DNA and genes. None of the V and J calls come from the authors' own analysis; TCRdb made them. The sample data list approximately 770,000 distinct CDR3 sequences, and 46% of these were observed just once. Roughly 4.9% of the sample lies in the top ten.

Points the paper makes about the study in general: Direct clustering with F measure revealed strong co-clustering of samples prepared in the same batch, which led to a batch-effect correction. Multiple sclerosis patients had significantly lower normalized Chao1 diversity than controls, a result that suggests substantial peripheral T-cell clonal expansion. Significantly higher frequencies in patients than in controls were found for five or six TRBV segments, including TRBV5-6, TRBV5-1 and TRBV20-1. The multiple sclerosis patient group was slightly younger than the control group.

From a lookup of the germline V gene, CDR1 and CDR2 are SGHRS and YFSETQ. Inclusive of the bounding cysteine and phenylalanine, the CDR3 is 19 residues long. CDR3 DNA only is kept here, 57 bases in frame from base 1. V is trimmed back by 4 bases and J by 1 base, and the junction contains 11 bases that no gene match accounts for. Comments on this clonotype: The target of this receptor is not known. One base away there is no much larger clone; base qualities are not given.

Here the chain combines TRBV5-1 and TRBJ2-6; the junction holds 10 bases that match TRBD1. The receptor's source is a girl aged 5-17 years with multiple sclerosis. Material: blood. For the CDR3, the sequence is CASSRSKPGQGSGANVLTF. The sequenced DNA: TGCGCCAGCAGCCGTTCCAAGCCGGGACAGGGGTCTGGGGCCAACGTCCTGACTTTC.